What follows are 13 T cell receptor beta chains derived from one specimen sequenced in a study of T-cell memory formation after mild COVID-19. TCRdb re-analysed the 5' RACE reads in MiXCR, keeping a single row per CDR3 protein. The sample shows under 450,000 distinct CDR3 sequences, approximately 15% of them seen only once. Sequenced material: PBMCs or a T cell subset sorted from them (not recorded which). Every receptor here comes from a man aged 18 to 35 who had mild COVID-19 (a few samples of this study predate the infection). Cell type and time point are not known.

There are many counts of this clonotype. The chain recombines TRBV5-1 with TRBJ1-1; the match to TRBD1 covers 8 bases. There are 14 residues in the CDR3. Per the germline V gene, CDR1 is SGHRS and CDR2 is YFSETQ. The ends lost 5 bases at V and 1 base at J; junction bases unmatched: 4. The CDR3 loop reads CASRRGQGNTEAFF. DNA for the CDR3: TGCGCCAGCAGGCGCGGACAGGGGAACACTGAAGCTTTCTTT.

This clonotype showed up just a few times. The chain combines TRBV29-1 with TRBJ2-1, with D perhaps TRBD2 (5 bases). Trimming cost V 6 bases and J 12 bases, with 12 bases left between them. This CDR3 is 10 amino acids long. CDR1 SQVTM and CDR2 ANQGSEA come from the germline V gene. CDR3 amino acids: CSVSGIWQFF. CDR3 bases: TGCAGCGTCTCGGGAATTTGGCAGTTCTTC.

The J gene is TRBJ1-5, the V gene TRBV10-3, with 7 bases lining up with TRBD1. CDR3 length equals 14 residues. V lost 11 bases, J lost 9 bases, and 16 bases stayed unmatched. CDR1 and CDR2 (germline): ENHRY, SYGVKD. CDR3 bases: TGTGCCTCTGGGGTGGGGAAGGGGGCACTGCCCCAGCATTTT. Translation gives CASGVGKGALPQHF.

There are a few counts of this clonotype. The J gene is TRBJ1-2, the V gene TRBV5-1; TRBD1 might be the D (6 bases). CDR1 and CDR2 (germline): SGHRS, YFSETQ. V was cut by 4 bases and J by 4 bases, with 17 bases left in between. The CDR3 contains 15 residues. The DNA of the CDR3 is TGCGCCAGCAGCCAAGACAGGAACAGGGCCTATGGCTACACCTTC. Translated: CASSQDRNRAYGYTF.

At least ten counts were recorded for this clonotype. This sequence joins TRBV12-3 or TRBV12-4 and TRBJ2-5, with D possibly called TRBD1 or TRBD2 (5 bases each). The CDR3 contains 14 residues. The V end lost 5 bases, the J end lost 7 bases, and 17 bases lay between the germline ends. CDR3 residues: CASSPPGRQWTQYF. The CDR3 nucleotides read TGTGCCAGCAGTCCTCCGGGACGTCAGTGGACCCAGTACTTC.

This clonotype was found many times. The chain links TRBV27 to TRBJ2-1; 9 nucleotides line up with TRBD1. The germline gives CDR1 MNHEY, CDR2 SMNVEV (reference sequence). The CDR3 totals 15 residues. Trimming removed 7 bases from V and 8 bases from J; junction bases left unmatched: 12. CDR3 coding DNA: TGTGCCAGCACCCTGGACCGGACAGGGGTAGATGAGCAGTTCTTC. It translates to CASTLDRTGVDEQFF.

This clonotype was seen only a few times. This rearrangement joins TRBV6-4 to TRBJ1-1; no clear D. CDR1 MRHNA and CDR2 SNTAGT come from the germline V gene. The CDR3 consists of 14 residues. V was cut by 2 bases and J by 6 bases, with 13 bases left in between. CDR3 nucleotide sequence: TGTGCCAGCAGTGACAAAAGGGAGTACGCTGAAGCTTTCTTT. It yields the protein CASSDKREYAEAFF.

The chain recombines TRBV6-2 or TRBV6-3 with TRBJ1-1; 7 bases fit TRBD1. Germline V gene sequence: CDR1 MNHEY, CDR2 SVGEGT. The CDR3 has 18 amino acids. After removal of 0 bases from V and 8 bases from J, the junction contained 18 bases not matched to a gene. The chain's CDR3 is CASSYSRDGQEGFFEAFF. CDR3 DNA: TGTGCCAGCAGTTACTCGAGGGACGGACAGGAAGGCTTTTTCGAAGCTTTCTTT.

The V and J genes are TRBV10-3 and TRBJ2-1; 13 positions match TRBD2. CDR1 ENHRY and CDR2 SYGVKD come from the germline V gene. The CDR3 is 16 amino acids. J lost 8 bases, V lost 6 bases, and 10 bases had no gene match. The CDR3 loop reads CAISDGGTSGMDEQFF. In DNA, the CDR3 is TGTGCCATCAGCGACGGAGGGACTAGCGGGATGGATGAGCAGTTCTTC.

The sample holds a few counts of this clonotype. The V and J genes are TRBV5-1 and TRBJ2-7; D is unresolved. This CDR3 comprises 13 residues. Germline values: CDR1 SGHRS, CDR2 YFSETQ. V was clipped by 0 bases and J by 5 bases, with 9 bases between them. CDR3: CASSLAASHEQYF. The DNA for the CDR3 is TGCGCCAGCAGCTTGGCCGCATCCCACGAGCAGTACTTC.

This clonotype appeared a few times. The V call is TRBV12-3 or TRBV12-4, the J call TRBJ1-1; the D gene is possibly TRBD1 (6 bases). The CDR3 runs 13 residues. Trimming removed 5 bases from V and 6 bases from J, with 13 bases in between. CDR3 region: CASSNRDRAEAFF. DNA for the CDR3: TGTGCCAGCAGTAACAGGGATAGGGCTGAAGCTTTCTTT.

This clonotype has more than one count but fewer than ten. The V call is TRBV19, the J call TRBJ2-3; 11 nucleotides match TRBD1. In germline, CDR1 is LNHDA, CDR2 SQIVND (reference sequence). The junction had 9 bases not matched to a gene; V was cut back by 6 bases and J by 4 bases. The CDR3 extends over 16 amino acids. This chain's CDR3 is CASRHLPGQGADTQYF. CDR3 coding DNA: TGTGCCAGTAGACATTTACCGGGACAGGGGGCAGATACGCAGTATTTT.

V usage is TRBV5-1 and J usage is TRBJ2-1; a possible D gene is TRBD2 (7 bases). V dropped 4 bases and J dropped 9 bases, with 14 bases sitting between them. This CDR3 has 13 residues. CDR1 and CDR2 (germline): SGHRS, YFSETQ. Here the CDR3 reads CASSGGAMAEQFF. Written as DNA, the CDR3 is TGCGCCAGCAGCGGGGGGGCGATGGCTGAGCAGTTCTTC.